What follows is one TCR beta chain and its context. This clone was picked up many times. Its antigen has not been determined. Base qualities are not provided; no much larger clone lies one nucleotide away. The CDR3 regions of human TCRbeta chains were analyzed by immunosequencing. The authors' pipeline ran thus. TCRs in the repertoires were matched against a reference library of SARS-CoV-2-specific TCRs that had been generated with the MIRA antigen-specificity platform. Breadth was defined as the fraction of unique TCRs that were SARS-CoV-2-associated. Depth was defined as the fraction of total T cells that were SARS-CoV-2-associated. Using the MIRA data, every spike-specific TCR was mapped to the spike region that the TCR reacted to and assigned to either a CD4 or a CD8 class. Log10-transformed breadth and depth values were compared by one-way ANOVA with Sidak's multiple comparisons tests. TCRdb re-hosts the immuneACCESS table, in-frame sequences only. Its copies lack some clones; in the studies checked, an unresolved V gene accounts for under half of them, and the cause for the rest is not known. The V and J calls and clone size were taken over from that table, and D and trimming were inferred from the DNA. The sample table records about 85,000 clones; 70% to 90% of these occur just once. Around 6.7% of the sample lies in the top ten.

The time point label corresponds to: baseline before first vaccination. The vaccinee samples were drawn from two UK trials, COV001 and COV002, one of which was a single-blind randomized controlled phase 2/3 trial testing AZD1222 (ChAdOx1 nCoV-19) in healthy adults. Trial participant PBMC samples were collected at day 0 and day 28 after the second dose for TCRbeta chain sequencing. These data come from a study of T cell responses to AZD1222 COVID-19 vaccine (TCRdb year 2021). Broadly, across the study: AZD1222 recipients given second doses at about 4 weeks or at about 12 weeks were pooled, since spike-specific TCR depth and breadth were not found to differ between the two schedules. TCR sequencing covered some 240 trial participants: 200 to 220 given two doses of AZD1222 and 26 given two doses of MenACWY control vaccine. Trial participants were enrolled by age into 18-55, 56-69 and 70-plus year subgroups, with roughly 160, 29 and 62 TCR-sequenced participants respectively. Study-wide conclusions, independent of this receptor: No day 14 peak-response samples were available, so repertoires were characterized only after the peak T cell response. The vaccine-associated CD4 TCRs covered the entire spike protein, and the dominant responses fell in regions 160-218 and 743-854. Participants were mostly white British, with more females than males. The authors suggested clonal diversity may have been underestimated. Conclusions about previously exposed vaccinees are limited because only a handful of AZD1222 recipients were SARS-CoV-2 seropositive at baseline. Reportedly, close to half of the unique spike-specific TCRs recognized epitopes lying outside the regions that are mutated in the B.1.351 and B.1.1.7 variants. The 56-69-year group was small, and its depth increase did not reach significance, likely because of low power. After two AZD1222 doses, both the breadth and the depth of spike-specific TCRs were significantly higher than at day 0 and than in MenACWY recipients.

Including the terminal cysteine and phenylalanine, the CDR3 comprises 15 residues. Only the CDR3 DNA stays, 45 bases, in frame from base 1. The germline V gene encodes CDR1 SEHNR and CDR2 FQNEAQ (reference sequence). V has 4 bases trimmed and J has 1 base trimmed; junction bases matching no gene number 5. The chain was built from TRBV7-9 and TRBJ1-1; a stretch of 8 junction bases matches TRBD1. The clonotype originates from an adult in good health. Specimen: peripheral blood, collected on day 0 of AZD1222 vaccination. DNA sequence: TGTGCCAGCAGCTCGTTCGGGACAGGGAACACTGAAGCTTTCTTT. Its translation reads: CASSSFGTGNTEAFF.